This T cell receptor beta chain was sequenced in a study of blood T cell repertoires in COVID-19. In the study overall: Material from acute and convalescent COVID-19 was sourced from the United States, Italy and Spain. PBMCs, B-cell-depleted T cells, or T cells were the source of the cDNA or gDNA that made up the material.

Study processing details: Nucleated cell number was recorded as an estimate derived from reference gene primer amplification. Data came from immunoSEQ multiplex PCR; TCRdb stores just in-frame clones and leaves some out. V and J calls and clone size follow that table, whereas D and trimming were derived from the DNA. There are 200,000 to 250,000 clones in the sample; more than 75% occur only once, and about 4.8% lies in the top ten. The germline V and J ends were trimmed by 5 bases and 0 bases, with 12 bases remaining between them. The CDR3 is 15 amino acids. Germline V gene sequence: CDR1 SGHTA, CDR2 FQGNSA. This clone appeared a single time.

This chain links TRBV7-2 with TRBJ2-3; D is possibly TRBD2 (5 bases). This clonotype originated in a middle-aged man with acute or convalescent COVID-19. Sequencing used peripheral blood. The CDR3 DNA follows: TGTGCCAGCAGCCCAGACTACACTAGCACAGATACGCAGTATTTT. It yields the protein CASSPDYTSTDTQYF.